Many counts were recorded for the clone carrying this T cell receptor beta chain. Time point given: newly diagnosed GD, antithyroid drugs for less than 3 months. After RNA was extracted from PBMCs, the TCR library was made from it. Combining iRepertoire HTBI primers with Arm-PCR of CDR3 regions, the authors built TCR beta libraries. From the multiplex PCR reads, TCRdb called clonotypes with MiXCR, one entry per CDR3 protein. The profile shows hundreds of thousands of distinct CDR3 sequences, about 16% of them singletons. These data originate in a study of regulatory T cells in long-lasting Graves disease. This sample was shared with a second study, whose subject was T cells in Graves' hyperthyroidism and ophthalmopathy.

The source material was peripheral blood mononuclear cells (PBMCs), sampled at new diagnosis, from a patient treated with antithyroid drugs. The sequence was collected from a woman between 25 and 40 years old with Graves disease.

CDR3 loop: CASSSAGTGVDEQYF. The CDR3 nucleotides read TGTGCCAGTAGCTCGGCCGGGACAGGGGTCGACGAGCAGTACTTC. This sequence joins TRBV19 and TRBJ2-7, with TRBD1 identical over 10 bases. CDR3 length: 15 amino acids. The V and J ends lost 6 bases and 5 bases, in that order; junction bases with no gene match: 10. Looked up from germline, CDR1 is LNHDA and CDR2 is SQIVND (reference sequence).